Below, 19 T cell receptor beta chains from the same sample are listed, as sequenced in a study of blood T cell repertoires in COVID-19. TCRdb's copy holds only in-frame clones and misses some; the assay was immunoSEQ multiplex PCR. The data contain some 66,000 clones, about 90% of them singletons. Specimen: peripheral blood. These receptors all come from a human donor in a cohort sampled during active COVID-19.

The chain combines TRBV6-1 with TRBJ1-2; a possible D gene is TRBD1 (5 bases). Germline values: CDR1 MNHNS, CDR2 SASEGT. The CDR3 runs to 16 residues. V was clipped by 4 bases and J by 6 bases, with 21 bases between them. CDR3 sequence (DNA): TGTGCCAGCAGTGCCGGACATCTCCTCGGAAGGGATGGCTACACCTTC. Protein sequence: CASSAGHLLGRDGYTF.

The V and J genes are TRBV18 and TRBJ1-1; possible D gene TRBD1, 6 bases. Per germline, CDR1 KGHSH and CDR2 LQKENI. The CDR3 consists of 15 residues. Between the trimmed V and J ends, which lost 3 bases and 0 bases, there was a span of 11 bases. CDR3 DNA: TGTGCCAGCTCACCCAGGGACATCGTGAACACTGAAGCTTTCTTT. It translates to CASSPRDIVNTEAFF.

V usage is TRBV5-1 and J usage is TRBJ1-3; possibly TRBD1 for D (6 bases). Germline assignment: CDR1 SGHRS and CDR2 YFSETQ. This CDR3 is 16 amino acids long. V lost 4 bases and J lost 0, with 14 bases in between. The chain's CDR3 is CASSAVQGSSGNTIYF. The CDR3 DNA follows: TGCGCCAGCAGCGCGGTACAGGGATCCTCTGGAAACACCATATATTTT.

The gene calls are TRBV28 and TRBJ2-3; no reliable D call. Trimming stripped 2 bases from V and 0 bases from J, with 15 bases between. Germline V gives CDR1 MDHEN, CDR2 SYDVKM. This CDR3 region has 17 residues. The CDR3 sequence is CASSLPGVARSTDTQYF. In DNA, the CDR3 is TGTGCCAGCAGTTTACCCGGAGTAGCCCGAAGCACAGATACGCAGTATTTT. Filled out from reference TRBV28 and TRBJ2-3, the complete variable domain reads DVKVTQSSRYLVKRTGEKVFLECVQDMDHENMFWYRQDPGLGLRLIYFSYDVKMKEKGDIPEGYSVSREKKERFSLILESASTNQTSMYLCASSLPGVARSTDTQYFGPGTRLTVL.

The chain recombines TRBV16 with TRBJ1-1; D call uncertain. This CDR3 has 14 amino acids. Germline CDR1 reads KGHSY; CDR2 reads FQNENV. V gave up 4 bases and J gave up 1 base, with 10 bases separating them. The CDR3 sequence is CASSPPGGNTEAFF. CDR3 nucleotide sequence: TGTGCCAGCAGCCCTCCCGGAGGGAACACTGAAGCTTTCTTT.

The chain joins TRBV9 to TRBJ1-2; D is unclear. Germline CDR1 is SGDLS and CDR2 is YYNGEE. The CDR3 consists of 13 residues. V lost 3 bases, J lost 6 bases, and 12 bases lay in between. The CDR3 DNA reads TGTGCCAGCAGCGCCCTCACTAGAGATGGCTACACCTTC. Amino acids: CASSALTRDGYTF.

The rearrangement links TRBV28 to TRBJ2-3; D gene unclear. Germline assignment: CDR1 MDHEN and CDR2 SYDVKM. The CDR3 is 14 residues long. The ends were cut back, 5 bases at V and 4 bases at J, with 13 bases in the middle. The DNA of the CDR3 is TGTGCCAGCAGTCAACCCCAGCTAGCAGATACGCAGTATTTT. Its protein is CASSQPQLADTQYF.

The chain uses TRBV7-2 and TRBJ1-1, with D possibly TRBD1 on 5 matching bases. Germline assignment: CDR1 SGHTA and CDR2 FQGNSA. The CDR3 length is 16 residues. The V gene lost 0 bases and the J gene lost 6 bases, with 17 bases spanning the gap. In DNA, the CDR3 is TGTGCCAGCAGCTTAGCCGACCGACAGCTATTTGCTGAAGCTTTCTTT. It codes for CASSLADRQLFAEAFF.

This chain uses TRBV5-4 with TRBJ2-2; 13 bases map to TRBD2. The CDR3 extends over 16 amino acids. Germline CDR1 SGHNT, CDR2 YYREEE (reference sequence). After removal of 3 bases from V and 5 bases from J, the junction contained 4 bases not matched to a gene. This CDR3 reads CASSSRTSGSTGELFF. CDR3 DNA sequence: TGTGCCAGCAGCTCGAGGACTAGCGGGAGTACCGGGGAGCTGTTTTTT.

V gene TRBV9 combines with J gene TRBJ1-4, with no clear D. Germline CDR1 reads SGDLS; CDR2 reads YYNGEE. CDR3 length: 14 residues. Between the trimmed V and J ends, which lost 3 bases and 5 bases, there was a span of 11 bases. The CDR3: CASSGREINEKLFF. As DNA, the CDR3 is TGTGCCAGCAGCGGGCGGGAAATAAATGAAAAACTGTTTTTT.

This clone has a single count. The chain is built from TRBV5-1 and TRBJ1-2, with D possibly TRBD1 on 6 matching bases. CDR1 is SGHRS, CDR2 YFSETQ, per germline. V was shortened by 3 bases and J by 8 bases, with 20 bases between the two germline ends. This CDR3 has 15 residues. The CDR3 bases are TGCGCCAGCAGCTCCAACCTGCTGACAGGCCAGGGCTACACCTTC. Residues: CASSSNLLTGQGYTF. The whole variable domain, remainder taken from reference TRBV5-1 and TRBJ1-2, is KAGVTQTPRYLIKTRGQQVTLSCSPISGHRSVSWYQQTPGQGLQFLFEYFSETQRNKGNFPGRFSGRQFSNSRSEMNVSTLELGDSALYLCASSSNLLTGQGYTFGSGTRLTVV.

The CDR3 DNA sequence: TGTGCCAGCAGAGCTTTTGGGACTAGCGAGCAGTACTTC. Its protein product is CASRAFGTSEQYF. The rearrangement links TRBV11-2 to TRBJ2-7; 8 nucleotides line up with TRBD2. Trimming removed 6 bases from V and 6 bases from J; junction bases left unmatched: 7. Germline V gives CDR1 SGHAT, CDR2 FQNNGV. This CDR3 contains 13 residues.

This chain uses TRBV4-3 with TRBJ2-3; D remains unclear. CDR3 length: 15 residues. Germline V CDR1 and CDR2: LGHNA, YSLEER. V was shortened by 0 bases and J by 4 bases, with 11 bases between the two germline ends. For the CDR3, the DNA is TGCGCCAGCAGCCAAGACCAGTCGTCCTCAGATACGCAGTATTTT. Its protein product is CASSQDQSSSDTQYF.

The V call is TRBV5-1, the J call TRBJ2-1; the match to TRBD2 covers 8 bases. J gave up 2 bases and V 1 base, and 2 bases lay outside the gene matches. Germline CDR1 reads SGHRS; CDR2 reads YFSETQ. This CDR3 is built from 15 residues. The CDR3 nucleotides are TGCGCCAGCAGCTTGTCAGCGGGGGCCTACAATGAGCAGTTCTTC. Its translation: CASSLSAGAYNEQFF.

This clone was seen only once. V gene TRBV18 combines with J gene TRBJ2-5, with 9 bases fitting TRBD2. The V segment lost 0 bases and the J segment 5 bases; nucleotides outside the gene matches: 10. The CDR3 sequence is 17 residues long. The germline gives CDR1 KGHSH, CDR2 LQKENI. CDR3 in amino acids: CASSPPQRGVLAETQYF. The DNA of the CDR3 is TGTGCCAGCTCACCACCGCAGCGGGGGGTATTGGCGGAGACCCAGTACTTC.

The J gene is TRBJ2-5, the V gene TRBV7-2; the match to TRBD1 covers 11 bases. After removal of 1 base from V and 3 bases from J, the junction contained 7 bases not matched to a gene. The CDR3 is made up of 17 amino acids. Germline lookup yields CDR1 SGHTA and CDR2 FQGNSA. CDR3 bases: TGTGCCAGCAGCTTAGTTGGGACAGGGGGAAGGAAAGAGACCCAGTACTTC. It yields the protein CASSLVGTGGRKETQYF.

The chain uses TRBV18 and TRBJ2-1; D is possibly TRBD1 (6 bases). The germline V and J ends were trimmed by 4 bases and 9 bases, with 13 bases remaining between them. Germline V gene lookup returns CDR1 KGHSH and CDR2 LQKENI. The CDR3 sequence is 13 residues long. Here the CDR3 reads CASSLQGGGEQFF. The CDR3 DNA reads TGTGCCAGCTCACTACAGGGCGGCGGTGAGCAGTTCTTC.

The chain employs TRBV5-4 and TRBJ2-1; maybe TRBD1 (5 bases). This CDR3 is 15 amino acids long. Looked up from germline, CDR1 is SGHNT and CDR2 is YYREEE (reference sequence). The V gene lost 0 bases and the J gene lost 3 bases, with 10 bases spanning the gap. The CDR3 bases are TGTGCCAGCAGCTTGGACAAGGGGAACTACAATGAGCAGTTCTTC. Translated, it gives CASSLDKGNYNEQFF. The whole variable domain, filled in from reference TRBV5-4 and TRBJ2-1, reads ETGVTQSPTHLIKTRGQQVTLRCSSQSGHNTVSWYQQALGQGPQFIFQYYREEENGRGNFPPRFSGLQFPNYSSELNVNALELDDSALYLCASSLDKGNYNEQFFGPGTRLTVL.

This sequence joins TRBV6-2 or TRBV6-3 and TRBJ1-1; D unclear. Trimming stripped 0 bases from V and 1 base from J, with 9 bases between. This CDR3 is built from 15 residues. Germline V gene sequence: CDR1 MNHEY, CDR2 SVGEGT. The CDR3 is CASSYSPARNTEAFF. CDR3 DNA sequence: TGTGCCAGCAGTTACTCCCCCGCGCGGAACACTGAAGCTTTCTTT.